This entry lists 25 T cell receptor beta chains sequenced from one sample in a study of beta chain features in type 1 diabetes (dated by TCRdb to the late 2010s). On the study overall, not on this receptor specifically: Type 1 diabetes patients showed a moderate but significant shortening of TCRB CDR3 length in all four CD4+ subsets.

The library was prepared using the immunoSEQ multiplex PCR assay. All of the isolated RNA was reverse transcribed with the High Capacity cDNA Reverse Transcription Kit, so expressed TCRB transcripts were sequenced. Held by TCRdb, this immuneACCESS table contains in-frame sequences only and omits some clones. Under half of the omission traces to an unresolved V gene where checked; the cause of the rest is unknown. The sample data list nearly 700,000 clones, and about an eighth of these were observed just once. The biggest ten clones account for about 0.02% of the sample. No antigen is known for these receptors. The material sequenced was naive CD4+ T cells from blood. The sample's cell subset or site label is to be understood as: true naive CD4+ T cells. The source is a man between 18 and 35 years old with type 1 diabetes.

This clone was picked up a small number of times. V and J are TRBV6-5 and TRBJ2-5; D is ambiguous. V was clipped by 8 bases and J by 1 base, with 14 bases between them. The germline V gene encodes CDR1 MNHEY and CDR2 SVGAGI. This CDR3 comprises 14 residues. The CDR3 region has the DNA TGTGCCAGCCGCCCCCCGGCGACCCAAGAGACCCAGTACTTC. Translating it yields CASRPPATQETQYF.

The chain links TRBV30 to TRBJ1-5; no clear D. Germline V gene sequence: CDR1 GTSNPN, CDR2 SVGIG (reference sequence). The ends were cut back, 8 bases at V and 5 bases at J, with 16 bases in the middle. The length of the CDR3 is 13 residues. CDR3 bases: TGTGCCGCTGGAGTAGGGTCAGATCAGCCCCAGCATTTT. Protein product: CAAGVGSDQPQHF.

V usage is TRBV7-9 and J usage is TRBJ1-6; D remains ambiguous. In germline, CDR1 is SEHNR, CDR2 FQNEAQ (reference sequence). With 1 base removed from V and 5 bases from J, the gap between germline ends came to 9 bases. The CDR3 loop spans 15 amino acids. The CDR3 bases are TGTGCCAGCAGCTTAGACATGTGGGATAATTCACCCCTCCACTTT. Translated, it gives CASSLDMWDNSPLHF.

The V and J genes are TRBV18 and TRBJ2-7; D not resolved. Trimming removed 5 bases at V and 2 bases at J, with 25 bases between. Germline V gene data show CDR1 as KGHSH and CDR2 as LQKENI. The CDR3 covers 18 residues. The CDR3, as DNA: TGTGCCAGCTCAGAATCCCCCACGGCCGTAGTACGAACCTACGAGCAGTACTTC. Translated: CASSESPTAVVRTYEQYF.

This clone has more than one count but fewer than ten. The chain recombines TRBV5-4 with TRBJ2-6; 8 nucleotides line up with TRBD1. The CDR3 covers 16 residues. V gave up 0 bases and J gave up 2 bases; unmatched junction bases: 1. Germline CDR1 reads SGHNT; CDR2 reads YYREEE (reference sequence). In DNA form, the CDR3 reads TGTGCCAGCAGCTTGGAGGACAGGGCTGGGGCCAACGTCCTGACTTTC. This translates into CASSLEDRAGANVLTF.

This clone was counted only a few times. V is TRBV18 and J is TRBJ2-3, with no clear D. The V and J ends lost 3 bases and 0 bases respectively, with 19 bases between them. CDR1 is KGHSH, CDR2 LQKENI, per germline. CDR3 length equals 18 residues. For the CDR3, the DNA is TGTGCCAGCTCACCGTCCCGCGGCAGCCTCTCTAGCACAGATACGCAGTATTTT. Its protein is CASSPSRGSLSSTDTQYF.

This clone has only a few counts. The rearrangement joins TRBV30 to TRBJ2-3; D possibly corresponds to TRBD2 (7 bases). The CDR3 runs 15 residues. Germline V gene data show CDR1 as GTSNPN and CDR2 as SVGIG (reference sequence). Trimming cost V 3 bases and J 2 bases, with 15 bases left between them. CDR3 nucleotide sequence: TGTGCCTGGAGCCCGGGGGGCTCCCACACAGATACGCAGTATTTT. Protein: CAWSPGGSHTDTQYF.

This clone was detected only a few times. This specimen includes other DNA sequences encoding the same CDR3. The CDR3 sequence is CASSYGTGLTDTQYF. In DNA, the CDR3 is TGTGCCAGCAGTTACGGGACAGGCCTCACAGATACGCAGTATTTT. The V gene is TRBV6-5, the J gene TRBJ2-3; 8 positions match TRBD1. Germline values: CDR1 MNHEY, CDR2 SVGAGI. V was clipped by 2 bases and J by 2 bases; unmatched bases: 3. This CDR3 region has 15 residues.

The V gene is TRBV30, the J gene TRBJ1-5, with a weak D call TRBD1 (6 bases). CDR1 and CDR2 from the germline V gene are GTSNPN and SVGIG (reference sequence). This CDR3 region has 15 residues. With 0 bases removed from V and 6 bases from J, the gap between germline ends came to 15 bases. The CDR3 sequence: CAWSVGQGIGQPQHF. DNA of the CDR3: TGTGCCTGGAGTGTTGGGCAGGGGATAGGTCAGCCCCAGCATTTT.

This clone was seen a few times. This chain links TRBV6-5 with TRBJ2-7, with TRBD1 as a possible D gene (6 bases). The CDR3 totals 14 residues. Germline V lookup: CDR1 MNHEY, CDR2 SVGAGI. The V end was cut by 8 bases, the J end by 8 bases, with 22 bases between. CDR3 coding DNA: TGTGCCAGCCGCGCAGGGGAACAGACTACGAAGCAGTACTTC. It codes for CASRAGEQTTKQYF.

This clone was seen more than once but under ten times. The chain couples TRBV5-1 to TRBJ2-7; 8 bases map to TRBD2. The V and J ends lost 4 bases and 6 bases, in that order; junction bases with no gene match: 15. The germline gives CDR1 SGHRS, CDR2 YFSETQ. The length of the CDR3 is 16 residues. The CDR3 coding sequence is TGCGCCAGCAGCAACTGGTTGGCGGGGGGACCAGGCGAGCAGTACTTC. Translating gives CASSNWLAGGPGEQYF.

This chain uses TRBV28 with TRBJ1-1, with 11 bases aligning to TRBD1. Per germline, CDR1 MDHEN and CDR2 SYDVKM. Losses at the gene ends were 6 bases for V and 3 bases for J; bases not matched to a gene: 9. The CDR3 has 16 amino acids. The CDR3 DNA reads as TGTGCCAGCAGACATGCCGGGACAGGGGGAGACACTGAAGCTTTCTTT. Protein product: CASRHAGTGGDTEAFF.

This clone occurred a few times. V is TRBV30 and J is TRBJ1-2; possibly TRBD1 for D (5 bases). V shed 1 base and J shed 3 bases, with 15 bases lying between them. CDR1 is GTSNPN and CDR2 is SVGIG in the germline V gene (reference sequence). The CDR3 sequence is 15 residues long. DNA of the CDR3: TGTGCCTGGAGTGAGGTTCAGGGTATCGACTATGGCTACACCTTC. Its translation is CAWSEVQGIDYGYTF.

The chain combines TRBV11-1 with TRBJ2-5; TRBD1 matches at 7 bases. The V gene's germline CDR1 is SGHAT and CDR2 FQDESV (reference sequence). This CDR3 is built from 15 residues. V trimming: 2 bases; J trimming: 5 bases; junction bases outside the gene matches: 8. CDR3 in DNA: TGTGCCAGCAGCTTAACGACAGGGCTGGACGAGACCCAGTACTTC. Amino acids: CASSLTTGLDETQYF.

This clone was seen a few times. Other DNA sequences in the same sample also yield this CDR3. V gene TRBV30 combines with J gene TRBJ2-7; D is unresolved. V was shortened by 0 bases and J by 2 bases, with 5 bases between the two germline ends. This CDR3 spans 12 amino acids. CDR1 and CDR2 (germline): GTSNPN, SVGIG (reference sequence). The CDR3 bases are TGTGCCTGGAGTGTACGTCCCTACGAGCAGTACTTC. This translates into CAWSVRPYEQYF.

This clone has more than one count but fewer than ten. CDR3 DNA sequence: TGTGCCATCACTGCGTCGGGCAATCAGCCCCAGCATTTT. Encoded protein: CAITASGNQPQHF. The chain is built from TRBV10-3 and TRBJ1-5; D unresolved. The CDR3 loop spans 13 amino acids. Trimming left V 7 bases short and J 2 bases short, with 9 bases between. The germline gives CDR1 ENHRY, CDR2 SYGVKD.

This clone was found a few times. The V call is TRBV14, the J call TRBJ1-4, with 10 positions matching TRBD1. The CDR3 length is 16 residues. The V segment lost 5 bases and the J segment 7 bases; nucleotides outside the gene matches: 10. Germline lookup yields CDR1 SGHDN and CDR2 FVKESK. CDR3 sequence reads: CASSRTPRDRGEKLFF. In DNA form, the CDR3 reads TGTGCCAGCAGCAGGACCCCCCGGGACAGGGGTGAAAAACTGTTTTTT.

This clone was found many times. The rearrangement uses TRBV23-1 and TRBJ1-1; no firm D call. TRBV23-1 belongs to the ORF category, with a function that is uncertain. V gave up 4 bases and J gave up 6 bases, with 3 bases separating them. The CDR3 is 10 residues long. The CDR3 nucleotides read TGCGCCAGCAGTCCCCCTGAAGCTTTCTTT. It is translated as CASSPPEAFF.

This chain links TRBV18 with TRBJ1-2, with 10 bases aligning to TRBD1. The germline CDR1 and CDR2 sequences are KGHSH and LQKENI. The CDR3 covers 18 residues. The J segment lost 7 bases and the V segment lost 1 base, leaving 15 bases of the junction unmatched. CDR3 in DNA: TGTGCCAGCTCACCACTTTGGGACAGGGGCTGGGGTGCTGGTGGCTACACCTTC. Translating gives CASSPLWDRGWGAGGYTF.

The CDR3 loop is CAWTSGTHSNQPQHF. The CDR3 region has the DNA TGTGCCTGGACCTCCGGGACACATAGCAATCAGCCCCAGCATTTT. The chain couples TRBV30 to TRBJ1-5, with a possible D match to TRBD1 (6 bases). The CDR3 runs 15 residues. Germline CDR1 reads GTSNPN; CDR2 reads SVGIG (reference sequence). V lost 4 bases to trimming and J lost 0 bases, with 13 bases between them.

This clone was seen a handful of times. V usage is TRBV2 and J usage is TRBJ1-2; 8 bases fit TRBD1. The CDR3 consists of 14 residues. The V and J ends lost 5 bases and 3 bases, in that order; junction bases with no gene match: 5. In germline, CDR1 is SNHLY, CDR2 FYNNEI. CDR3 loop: CASSWTGSDYGYTF. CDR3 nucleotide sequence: TGTGCCAGCAGTTGGACAGGGTCGGACTATGGCTACACCTTC. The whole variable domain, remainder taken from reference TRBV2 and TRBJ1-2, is EPEVTQTPSHQVTQMGQEVILRCVPISNHLYFYWYRQILGQKVEFLVSFYNNEISEKSEIFDDQFSVERPDGSNFTLKIRSTKLEDSAMYFCASSWTGSDYGYTFGSGTRLTVV.

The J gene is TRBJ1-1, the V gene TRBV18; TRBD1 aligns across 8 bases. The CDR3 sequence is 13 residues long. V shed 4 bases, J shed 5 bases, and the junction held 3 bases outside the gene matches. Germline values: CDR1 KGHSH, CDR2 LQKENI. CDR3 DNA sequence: TGTGCCAGCTCACGAACAGGGGGAACTGAAGCTTTCTTT. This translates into CASSRTGGTEAFF.

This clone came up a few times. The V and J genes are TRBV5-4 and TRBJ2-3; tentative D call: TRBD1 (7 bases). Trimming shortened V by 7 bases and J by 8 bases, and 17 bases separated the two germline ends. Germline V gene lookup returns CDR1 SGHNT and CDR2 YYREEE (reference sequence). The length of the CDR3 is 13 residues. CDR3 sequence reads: CASRMEGAGTQYF. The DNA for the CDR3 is TGTGCCAGCCGAATGGAGGGGGCGGGTACGCAGTATTTT.

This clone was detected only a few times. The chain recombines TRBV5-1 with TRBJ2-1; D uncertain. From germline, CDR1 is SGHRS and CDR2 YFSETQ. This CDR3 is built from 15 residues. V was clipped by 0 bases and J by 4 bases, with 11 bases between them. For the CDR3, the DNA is TGCGCCAGCAGCTTGGCCGACGGACCATACAATGAGCAGTTCTTC. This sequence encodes CASSLADGPYNEQFF.

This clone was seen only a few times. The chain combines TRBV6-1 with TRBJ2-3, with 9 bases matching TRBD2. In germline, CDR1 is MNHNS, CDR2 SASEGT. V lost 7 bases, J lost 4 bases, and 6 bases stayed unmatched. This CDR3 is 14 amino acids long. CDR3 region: CASTTGLASDTQYF. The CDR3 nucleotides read TGTGCCAGCACCACTGGACTAGCGTCAGATACGCAGTATTTT.